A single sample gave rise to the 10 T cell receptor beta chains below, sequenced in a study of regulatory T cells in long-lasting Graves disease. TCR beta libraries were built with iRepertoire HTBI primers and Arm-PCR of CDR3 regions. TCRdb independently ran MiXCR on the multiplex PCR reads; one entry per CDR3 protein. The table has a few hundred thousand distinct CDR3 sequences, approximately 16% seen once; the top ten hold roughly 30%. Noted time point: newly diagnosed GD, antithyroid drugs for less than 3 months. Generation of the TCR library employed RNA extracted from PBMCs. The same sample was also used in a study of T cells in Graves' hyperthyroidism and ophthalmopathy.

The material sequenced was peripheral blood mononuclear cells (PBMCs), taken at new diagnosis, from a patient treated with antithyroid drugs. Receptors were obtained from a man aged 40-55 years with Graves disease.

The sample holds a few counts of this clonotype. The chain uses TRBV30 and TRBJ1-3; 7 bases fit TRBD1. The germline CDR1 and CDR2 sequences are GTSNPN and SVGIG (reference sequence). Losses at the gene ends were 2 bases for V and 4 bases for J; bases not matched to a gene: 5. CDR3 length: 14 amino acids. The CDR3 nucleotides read TGTGCCTGGAGTACTACAGGGGAGGGAAACACCATATATTTT. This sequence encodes CAWSTTGEGNTIYF.

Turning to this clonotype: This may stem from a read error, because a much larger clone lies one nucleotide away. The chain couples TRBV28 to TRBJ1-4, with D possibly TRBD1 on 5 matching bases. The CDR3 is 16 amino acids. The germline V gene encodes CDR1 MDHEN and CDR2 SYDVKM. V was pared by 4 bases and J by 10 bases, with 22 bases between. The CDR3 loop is CASSWYKEVVGGKLFF. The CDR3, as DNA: TGTGCCAGCAGTTGGTACAAGGAGGTTGTTGGGGGAAAACTGTTTTTT.

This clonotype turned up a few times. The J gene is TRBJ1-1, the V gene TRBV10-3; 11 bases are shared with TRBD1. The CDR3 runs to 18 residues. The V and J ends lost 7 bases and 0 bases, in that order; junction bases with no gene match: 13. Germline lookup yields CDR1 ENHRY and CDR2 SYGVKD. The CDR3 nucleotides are TGTGCCATCAAAAAACACCCGGGACAGGGGGTATTGAACACTGAAGCTTTCTTT. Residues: CAIKKHPGQGVLNTEAFF.

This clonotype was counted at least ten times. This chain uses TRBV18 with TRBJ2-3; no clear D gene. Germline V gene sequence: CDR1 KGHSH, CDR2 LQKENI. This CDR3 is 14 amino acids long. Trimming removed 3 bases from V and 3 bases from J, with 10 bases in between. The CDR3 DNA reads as TGTGCCAGCTCACCTAGGGCCCCTACAGATACGCAGTATTTT. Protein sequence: CASSPRAPTDTQYF.

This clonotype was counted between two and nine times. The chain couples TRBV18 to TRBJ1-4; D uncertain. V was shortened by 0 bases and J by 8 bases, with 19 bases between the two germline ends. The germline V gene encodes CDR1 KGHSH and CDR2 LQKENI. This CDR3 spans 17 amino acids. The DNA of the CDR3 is TGTGCCAGCTCACCACCCCGCGGCAGGCCTCAGGAGGAAAAACTGTTTTTT. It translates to CASSPPRGRPQEEKLFF.

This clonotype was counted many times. The CDR3 region is CSASPDRQHTEAFF. The CDR3 region has the DNA TGCAGTGCTAGTCCGGATAGACAACACACTGAAGCTTTCTTT. The chain joins TRBV20-1 to TRBJ1-1; D remains unclear. Germline V gene lookup returns CDR1 DFQATT and CDR2 SNEGSKA (reference sequence). The V end lost 3 bases, the J end lost 3 bases, and 14 bases lay between the germline ends. The CDR3 extends over 14 amino acids.

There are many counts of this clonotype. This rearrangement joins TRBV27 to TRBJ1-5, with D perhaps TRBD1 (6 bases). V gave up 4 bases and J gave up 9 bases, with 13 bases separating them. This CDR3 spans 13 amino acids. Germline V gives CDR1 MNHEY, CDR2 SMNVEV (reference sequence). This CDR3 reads CASSSNRVSPQHF. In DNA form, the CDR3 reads TGTGCCAGCAGTTCGAACAGGGTTTCGCCCCAGCATTTT.

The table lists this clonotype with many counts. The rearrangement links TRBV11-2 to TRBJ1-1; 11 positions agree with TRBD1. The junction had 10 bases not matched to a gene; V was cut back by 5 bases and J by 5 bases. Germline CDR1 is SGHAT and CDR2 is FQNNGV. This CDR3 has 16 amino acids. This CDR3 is CASSRFPGQGVTEAFF. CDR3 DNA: TGTGCCAGCAGCCGTTTTCCGGGACAGGGGGTGACTGAAGCTTTCTTT. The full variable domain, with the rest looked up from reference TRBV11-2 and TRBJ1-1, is EAGVAQSPRYKIIEKRQSVAFWCNPISGHATLYWYQQILGQGPKLLIQFQNNGVVDDSQLPKDRFSAERLKGVDSTLKIQPAKLEDSAVYLCASSRFPGQGVTEAFFGQGTRLTVV.

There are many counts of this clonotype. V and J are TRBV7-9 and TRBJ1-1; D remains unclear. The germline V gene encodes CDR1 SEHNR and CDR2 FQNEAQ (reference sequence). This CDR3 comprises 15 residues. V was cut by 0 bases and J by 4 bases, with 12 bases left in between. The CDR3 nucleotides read TGTGCCAGCAGCTTAGCCGCTGGGGTGGGCACTGAAGCTTTCTTT. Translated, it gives CASSLAAGVGTEAFF.

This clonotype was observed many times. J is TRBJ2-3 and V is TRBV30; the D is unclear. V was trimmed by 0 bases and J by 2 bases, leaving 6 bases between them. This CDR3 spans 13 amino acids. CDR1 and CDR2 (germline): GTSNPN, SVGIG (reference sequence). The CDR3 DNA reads TGTGCCTGGAGTGTAGGCCCCACAGATACGCAGTATTTT. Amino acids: CAWSVGPTDTQYF.